The 20 T cell receptor beta chains below all came from one sample that was sequenced in a study of shared clonotypes between healthy human individuals. TCRdb keeps only in-frame clones here, not all; method: immunoSEQ multiplex PCR. In the table there are 1,500,000 or so clones, approximately 98.5% of which are singletons. The sample taken for sequencing was naive CD4+ T cells sorted from blood. Regarding subset: CD45RA+ positively selected. Receptor source: a man aged 30 to 45 in good health.

This chain connects TRBV2 to TRBJ2-7; TRBD2 aligns across 11 bases. Germline CDR1 SNHLY, CDR2 FYNNEI. V lost 6 bases, J lost 4 bases, and 8 bases stayed unmatched. The CDR3 loop spans 15 amino acids. The CDR3 sequence is CASRIQLAGEYEQYF. The DNA of the CDR3 is TGTGCCAGCAGGATACAACTAGCGGGAGAATACGAGCAGTACTTC.

The chain joins TRBV4-3 to TRBJ2-1, with TRBD2 matching over 8 bases. The CDR3 is 16 amino acids. Losses at the gene ends were 1 base for V and 3 bases for J; bases not matched to a gene: 5. Germline V CDR1 and CDR2: LGHNA, YSLEER. CDR3 region: CASSQVPGRGYNEQFF. The CDR3 DNA reads as TGCGCCAGCAGCCAAGTTCCCGGGAGGGGCTACAATGAGCAGTTCTTC.

The chain couples TRBV4-3 to TRBJ1-1; weak D call: TRBD1 (5 bases). The CDR3 consists of 13 residues. V was pared by 4 bases and J by 8 bases, with 14 bases between. Looked up from germline, CDR1 is LGHNA and CDR2 is YSLEER. The CDR3 bases are TGCGCCAGCAGCCGCGGGGCCTCTGGAGAAGCTTTCTTT. Translating gives CASSRGASGEAFF.

The chain links TRBV7-8 to TRBJ2-1; the match to TRBD2 covers 14 bases. V was clipped by 0 bases and J by 9 bases; unmatched bases: 7. The CDR3 is made up of 17 amino acids. Per the germline V gene, CDR1 is SGHVS and CDR2 is FQNEAQ. CDR3 loop: CASSLARLAGGRFEQFF. CDR3 nucleotides: TGTGCCAGCAGCTTAGCCCGACTAGCGGGAGGGAGGTTTGAGCAGTTCTTC.

The genes are TRBV18 and TRBJ1-2; 8 positions match TRBD1. V was pared by 1 base and J by 7 bases, with 5 bases of the junction left unmatched. The V gene's germline CDR1 is KGHSH and CDR2 LQKENI. The CDR3 length is 14 residues. CDR3 nucleotides: TGTGCCAGCTCACCACGGACAGGGTTAGCTGGCTACACCTTC. It yields the protein CASSPRTGLAGYTF.

This chain joins TRBV25-1 and TRBJ1-1; 8 bases are a match to TRBD1. The V segment lost 1 base and the J segment 4 bases; nucleotides outside the gene matches: 5. Germline lookup yields CDR1 MGHDK and CDR2 SYGVNS. This CDR3 contains 15 residues. The CDR3 is CASSESDRAVTEAFF. CDR3 nucleotide sequence: TGTGCCAGCAGTGAATCGGACAGGGCTGTCACTGAAGCTTTCTTT. Full variable domain (missing parts from reference TRBV25-1 and TRBJ1-1): EADIYQTPRYLVIGTGKKITLECSQTMGHDKMYWYQQDPGMELHLIHYSYGVNSTEKGDLSSESTVSRIRTEHFPLTLESARPSHTSQYLCASSESDRAVTEAFFGQGTRLTVV.

V gene TRBV6-1 combines with J gene TRBJ1-1; a weak D match, TRBD1 (6 bases). This CDR3 is 13 amino acids long. Germline CDR1 and CDR2: MNHNS and SASEGT. Between the trimmed V and J ends, which lost 3 bases and 3 bases, there was a span of 8 bases. As DNA, the CDR3 is TGTGCCAGCAGTGATCACAGGGACACTGAAGCTTTCTTT. Residues: CASSDHRDTEAFF.

This sequence joins TRBV6-1 and TRBJ2-7, with D uncertain. Trimming removed 4 bases from V and 2 bases from J, with 12 bases in between. Germline CDR1 is MNHNS and CDR2 is SASEGT. CDR3 size: 14 residues. CDR3 protein: CASSGQPKAYEQYF. Here the CDR3 DNA reads TGTGCCAGCAGTGGTCAACCTAAAGCCTACGAGCAGTACTTC.

The chain combines TRBV7-8 with TRBJ1-2; D is uncertain. Germline values: CDR1 SGHVS, CDR2 FQNEAQ. This CDR3 region has 14 residues. V lost 1 base, J lost 2 bases, and 8 bases lay in between. Written as DNA, the CDR3 is TGTGCCAGCAGCTTAGTTGCGGGAAACTATGGCTACACCTTC. Encoded protein: CASSLVAGNYGYTF.

The rearrangement joins TRBV18 to TRBJ2-2; 10 bases are a match to TRBD2. Germline CDR1 KGHSH, CDR2 LQKENI. Trimming at V came to 1 base and at J to 6 bases, leaving 11 bases not matched to a gene. The CDR3 covers 18 residues. The CDR3 bases are TGTGCCAGCTCACCACAGGTTCTAGCGGGAGTTAAGTCCGGGGAGCTGTTTTTT. Amino acids: CASSPQVLAGVKSGELFF.

This clone appeared a single time. The V and J genes are TRBV27 and TRBJ1-2, with D possibly TRBD1 on 5 matching bases. The V gene's germline CDR1 is MNHEY and CDR2 SMNVEV (reference sequence). CDR3 length: 13 amino acids. V lost 5 bases to trimming and J lost 8 bases, with 15 bases between them. In nucleotides, the CDR3 is TGTGCCAGCAGTGCAGGGCTTTCCGCGGGCTACACCTTC. Amino acids: CASSAGLSAGYTF.

The chain recombines TRBV19 with TRBJ1-2, with D unclear. This CDR3 comprises 12 residues. Germline V gene data show CDR1 as LNHDA and CDR2 as SQIVND (reference sequence). The ends were cut back, 7 bases at V and 5 bases at J, with 11 bases in the middle. Here the CDR3 reads CASTSQQYGYTF. CDR3 coding DNA: TGTGCCAGTACTTCGCAACAGTATGGCTACACCTTC. The entire variable domain, with the rest obtained from reference TRBV19 and TRBJ1-2, is as follows: DGGITQSPKYLFRKEGQNVTLSCEQNLNHDAMYWYRQDPGQGLRLIYYSQIVNDFQKGDIAEGYSVSREKKESFPLTVTSAQKNPTAFYLCASTSQQYGYTFGSGTRLTVV.

This chain links TRBV4-3 with TRBJ2-5; 11 positions match TRBD2. The CDR3 consists of 16 residues. CDR1 is LGHNA and CDR2 is YSLEER in the germline V gene. J gave up 7 bases and V 0 bases, and 7 bases lay outside the gene matches. The CDR3 here is CASSQDTGTSGATQYF. The CDR3 DNA sequence: TGCGCCAGCAGCCAAGACACCGGGACTAGCGGCGCGACCCAGTACTTC.

The rearrangement uses TRBV10-2 and TRBJ1-4; 10 bases are a match to TRBD1. CDR1 and CDR2 (germline): WSHSY, SAAADI. The CDR3 contains 15 residues. J gave up 0 bases and V 6 bases, and 1 base lay outside the gene matches. The CDR3 region is CASRTGGSTNEKLFF. DNA for the CDR3: TGCGCCAGCAGGACAGGGGGCTCAACTAATGAAAAACTGTTTTTT.

The V call is TRBV5-6, the J call TRBJ2-1, with TRBD2 matching over 13 bases. Losses at the gene ends were 2 bases for V and 4 bases for J; bases not matched to a gene: 3. Germline V gives CDR1 SGHDT, CDR2 YYEEEE. The CDR3 is made up of 16 amino acids. DNA for the CDR3: TGTGCCAGCAGCTTTCGACTAGCGGGAGGTTACAATGAGCAGTTCTTC. Translated: CASSFRLAGGYNEQFF.

This sequence joins TRBV9 and TRBJ2-7, with 9 bases lining up with TRBD2. This CDR3 contains 14 residues. From germline, CDR1 is SGDLS and CDR2 YYNGEE. Losses at the gene ends were 2 bases for V and 6 bases for J; bases not matched to a gene: 6. DNA of the CDR3: TGTGCCAGCAGCGTCGCGGGAGGGCCCTCCGAGCAGTACTTC. Amino acids: CASSVAGGPSEQYF.

The chain uses TRBV5-1 and TRBJ2-7, with D perhaps matching TRBD2 (6 bases). CDR3 length: 14 residues. Germline CDR1 SGHRS, CDR2 YFSETQ. Deletions cut 5 bases from V and 0 bases from J, with 12 bases between. The CDR3 reads CASRKEGRSYEQYF. Here the CDR3 DNA reads TGCGCCAGCAGAAAGGAGGGGCGCTCCTACGAGCAGTACTTC.

The chain employs TRBV7-8 and TRBJ1-2, with a possible D match to TRBD1 (6 bases). The CDR3 is 16 residues long. V lost 2 bases and J lost 0, with 13 bases in between. Germline V gene sequence: CDR1 SGHVS, CDR2 FQNEAQ. Here the CDR3 reads CASSLSTGYSNYGYTF. CDR3 DNA: TGTGCCAGCAGCTTATCCACAGGGTATTCTAACTATGGCTACACCTTC. Complete variable domain (other parts from reference TRBV7-8 and TRBJ1-2): GAGVSQSPRYKVAKRGQDVALRCDPISGHVSLFWYQQALGQGPEFLTYFQNEAQLDKSGLPSDRFFAERPEGSVSTLKIQRTQQEDSAVYLCASSLSTGYSNYGYTFGSGTRLTVV.

This chain connects TRBV5-1 to TRBJ1-4; 7 bases fit TRBD1. Trimming removed 2 bases from V and 4 bases from J; junction bases left unmatched: 5. In germline, CDR1 is SGHRS, CDR2 YFSETQ. CDR3 length: 15 amino acids. The CDR3 sequence: CASSLGDRINEKLFF. In DNA, the CDR3 is TGCGCCAGCAGCTTAGGGGACAGAATTAATGAAAAACTGTTTTTT.

This clone was detected once. The chain links TRBV5-1 to TRBJ2-1, with D unclear. Trimming removed 1 base at V and 0 bases at J, with 8 bases between. The CDR3 runs to 15 residues. The germline gives CDR1 SGHRS, CDR2 YFSETQ. Written as DNA, the CDR3 is TGCGCCAGCAGCTTGAATAGAGTCTCCTACAATGAGCAGTTCTTC. This gives the protein CASSLNRVSYNEQFF. The variable domain in full, with the rest retrieved from reference TRBV5-1 and TRBJ2-1, is KAGVTQTPRYLIKTRGQQVTLSCSPISGHRSVSWYQQTPGQGLQFLFEYFSETQRNKGNFPGRFSGRQFSNSRSEMNVSTLELGDSALYLCASSLNRVSYNEQFFGPGTRLTVL.